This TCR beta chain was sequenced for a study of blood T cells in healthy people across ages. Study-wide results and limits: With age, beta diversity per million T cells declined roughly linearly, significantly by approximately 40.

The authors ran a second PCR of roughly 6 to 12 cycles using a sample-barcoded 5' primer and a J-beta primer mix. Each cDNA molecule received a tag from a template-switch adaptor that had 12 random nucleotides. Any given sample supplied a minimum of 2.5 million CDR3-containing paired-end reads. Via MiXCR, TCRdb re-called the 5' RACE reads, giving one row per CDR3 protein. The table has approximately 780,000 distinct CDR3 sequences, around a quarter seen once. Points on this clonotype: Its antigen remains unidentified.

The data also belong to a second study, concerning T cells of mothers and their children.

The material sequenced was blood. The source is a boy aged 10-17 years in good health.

The CDR3 DNA reads TGTGCCAGCAGGGCGATAGCGGGGGGGTCTTTCAATGAGCAGTTCTTC. It codes for CASRAIAGGSFNEQFF. The chain couples TRBV2 to TRBJ2-1, with 11 bases identical to TRBD2. Losses at the gene ends were 6 bases for V and 6 bases for J; bases not matched to a gene: 10. The germline gives CDR1 SNHLY, CDR2 FYNNEI. The CDR3 is 16 amino acids.